These 16 T cell receptor beta chains share one sample of origin, sequenced in a study of T cell responses to AZD1222 COVID-19 vaccine. Produced via immunoSEQ multiplex PCR; TCRdb's table is partial and in-frame only. Seen here are around 130,000 clones, over 85% observed once, and the top ten hold roughly 1%. This material consisted of peripheral blood, taken 28 days after the second AZD1222 dose. All receptors come from an adult who received the AZD1222 COVID-19 vaccine.

V usage is TRBV4-3 and J usage is TRBJ2-6, with TRBD2 matching 14 bases. Trimming took 4 bases from V and 1 from J; bases not matched to a gene: 3. From germline, CDR1 is LGHNA and CDR2 YSLEER. The CDR3 spans 18 residues. CDR3 bases: TGCGCCAGCAGCCCGGGACTAGCGGGGGTATCTGGGGCCAACGTCCTGACTTTC. Translating it yields CASSPGLAGVSGANVLTF.

This CDR3 reads CAISEFDRAASTEAFF. CDR3 nucleotides: TGTGCCATCAGTGAGTTCGACAGGGCTGCTTCCACTGAAGCTTTCTTT. The V gene is TRBV10-3, the J gene TRBJ1-1; 7 bases match TRBD1. Trimming at V came to 1 base and at J to 4 bases, leaving 9 bases not matched to a gene. CDR1 ENHRY and CDR2 SYGVKD come from the germline V gene. The CDR3 totals 16 residues.

The V gene is TRBV7-2, the J gene TRBJ2-3, with a tentative D call TRBD2 (6 bases). Germline CDR1 and CDR2: SGHTA and FQGNSA. This CDR3 region has 17 residues. With 5 bases removed from V and 0 bases from J, the gap between germline ends came to 18 bases. The CDR3 protein is CASSPNGVAASTDTQYF. Here the CDR3 DNA reads TGTGCCAGCAGCCCCAATGGCGTAGCGGCGAGCACAGATACGCAGTATTTT.

Only one count was recorded for this clone. The rearrangement links TRBV6-7 to TRBJ1-1, with no clear D. TRBV6-7 is labeled an ORF, and its function is uncertain. This CDR3 has 15 amino acids. V was trimmed by 0 bases and J by 1 base, leaving 9 bases between them. CDR3 sequence reads: CASSYSFTENTEAFF. The CDR3 coding sequence is TGTGCCAGCAGTTACTCGTTCACCGAGAACACTGAAGCTTTCTTT.

This chain uses TRBV6-5 with TRBJ1-3, with 8 bases that match TRBD1. In germline, CDR1 is MNHEY, CDR2 SVGAGI. V lost 2 bases and J lost 0; bases outside the gene matches: 3. This CDR3 has 16 amino acids. This chain's CDR3 is CASSYTGGNSGNTIYF. DNA for the CDR3: TGTGCCAGCAGTTACACAGGGGGTAACTCTGGAAACACCATATATTTT.

V gene TRBV6-2 or TRBV6-3 combines with J gene TRBJ1-1; 9 bases align to TRBD1. The CDR3 spans 14 residues. The ends lost 2 bases at V and 4 bases at J; junction bases unmatched: 2. Germline V lookup: CDR1 MNHEY, CDR2 SVGEGT. CDR3 nucleotides: TGTGCCAGCAGTTACCTGACAGGGGGCACTGAAGCTTTCTTT. Protein product: CASSYLTGGTEAFF.

The CDR3 sequence: CASSPGTGEGTIYF. The CDR3 DNA is TGTGCCAGCAGCCCCGGGACGGGAGAGGGAACCATATATTTT. The V gene is TRBV3-1 (or the pseudogene TRBV3-2), the J gene TRBJ1-3, with D tentatively TRBD1 (5 bases). This CDR3 has 14 residues. The V end was cut by 4 bases, the J end by 10 bases, with 17 bases between. CDR1 is LGHDT and CDR2 is YNNKEL in the germline V gene (reference sequence).

The J gene is TRBJ2-2, the V gene TRBV10-3; 7 bases agree with TRBD2. The J segment lost 6 bases and the V segment lost 0 bases, leaving 10 bases of the junction unmatched. The germline V gene has CDR1 ENHRY and CDR2 SYGVKD. The CDR3 spans 17 residues. CDR3 loop: CAISESMGQGLPGELFF. In DNA, the CDR3 is TGTGCCATCAGTGAGTCTATGGGCCAGGGACTACCCGGGGAGCTGTTTTTT.

The rearrangement joins TRBV14 to TRBJ1-3; D gene uncertain. The CDR3 covers 13 residues. Trimming shortened V by 6 bases and J by 4 bases, and 10 bases separated the two germline ends. The V gene's germline CDR1 is SGHDN and CDR2 FVKESK. CDR3 sequence: CASSRDTGNTIYF. The CDR3 DNA sequence: TGTGCCAGCAGTCGAGACACAGGAAACACCATATATTTT.

This clone showed up just once. This chain connects TRBV6-2 or TRBV6-3 to TRBJ2-5; no definite D call. V was cut by 5 bases and J by 2 bases, with 9 bases left in between. Germline V gene lookup returns CDR1 MNHEY and CDR2 SVGEGT. The CDR3 sequence is 13 residues long. The CDR3 bases are TGTGCCAGCAGTCTGAACCGACAAGAGACCCAGTACTTC. Its protein is CASSLNRQETQYF.

V usage is TRBV11-2 and J usage is TRBJ1-1, with a possible D match to TRBD1 (5 bases). The V and J ends lost 3 bases and 14 bases respectively, with 16 bases between them. The CDR3 is 12 residues long. Germline loops: CDR1 SGHAT, CDR2 FQNNGV. The CDR3 sequence: CASSFSTGVAFF. CDR3 coding DNA: TGTGCCAGCAGCTTCAGTACGGGGGTTGCATTCTTT.

This clone came up once. The chain recombines TRBV3-1 (or the pseudogene TRBV3-2) with TRBJ2-7; D remains unclear. V dropped 3 bases and J dropped 4 bases, with 4 bases sitting between them. The germline V gene has CDR1 LGHDT and CDR2 YNNKEL (reference sequence). This CDR3 contains 11 residues. CDR3 protein: CASSHKYEQYF. CDR3 DNA: TGTGCCAGCAGCCATAAATACGAGCAGTACTTC.

V and J are TRBV4-3 and TRBJ2-1; D uncertain. Germline lookup yields CDR1 LGHNA and CDR2 YSLEER. This CDR3 spans 15 amino acids. The V gene lost 0 bases and the J gene lost 5 bases, with 11 bases spanning the gap. The CDR3 DNA is TGCGCCAGCAGCCAAGATTTTACTGGGAACAATGAGCAGTTCTTC. Translating it yields CASSQDFTGNNEQFF.

The chain couples TRBV19 to TRBJ2-5, with D perhaps TRBD1 (5 bases). Germline V lookup: CDR1 LNHDA, CDR2 SQIVND (reference sequence). This CDR3 comprises 14 residues. Trimming left V 10 bases short and J 5 bases short, with 20 bases between. The CDR3 loop reads CATSDGAVSETQYF. In DNA form, the CDR3 reads TGTGCCACCAGCGATGGGGCTGTTTCCGAGACCCAGTACTTC.

The chain joins TRBV7-8 to TRBJ1-1; 10 positions match TRBD1. The germline CDR1 and CDR2 sequences are SGHVS and FQNEAQ. The CDR3 consists of 16 residues. With V trimmed by 5 bases and J by 1 base, 7 bases remained unmatched. The DNA of the CDR3 is TGTGCCAGCAGCCCCGGGACAGGGGCACAGAACACTGAAGCTTTCTTT. Protein: CASSPGTGAQNTEAFF.

This rearrangement joins TRBV28 to TRBJ1-5; 12 positions agree with TRBD1. CDR1 MDHEN and CDR2 SYDVKM come from the germline V gene. There are 19 residues in the CDR3. With V trimmed by 4 bases and J by 3 bases, 13 bases remained unmatched. The CDR3 DNA reads as TGTGCCAGCAGTTCCCCAGGGACAGGGGGCTCTCCTAACAATCAGCCCCAGCATTTT. It yields the protein CASSSPGTGGSPNNQPQHF.